The 6 T cell receptor beta chains listed next were all sequenced from one sample in a study of identical twins. MiXCR, run by TCRdb on the 5' RACE reads, gives a single entry per CDR3 protein. The sample has hundreds of thousands of distinct CDR3 sequences, around 6% seen once. Sequenced material: naive T cells sorted from blood. Receptors originate from a man between 18 and 29 years old in good health.

This clonotype was recorded many times. The CDR3 DNA reads as TGTGCCAGCAGCCAAGGGGTATCCCCCGGGGAGCTGTTTTTT. The encoded protein is CASSQGVSPGELFF. The chain is built from TRBV4-2 and TRBJ2-2; D remains unclear. V was clipped by 1 base and J by 6 bases, with 9 bases between them. Germline loops: CDR1 LGHNA, CDR2 YNFKEQ. The CDR3 is made up of 14 amino acids.

This clonotype has a handful of counts. The chain has TRBV28 and TRBJ2-1, with 8 bases that match TRBD1. The CDR3 totals 19 residues. V was pared by 6 bases and J by 0 bases, with 16 bases of the junction left unmatched. Germline V gene data show CDR1 as MDHEN and CDR2 as SYDVKM. CDR3 protein: CASSRGRLTGTSSYNEQFF. CDR3 sequence (DNA): TGTGCCAGCAGCAGGGGGCGGCTGACAGGGACCTCCTCCTACAATGAGCAGTTCTTC.

About this clonotype: This sequence may be a read error, since a much larger clone differs from it by one base. Here the CDR3 omits its conserved ending phenylalanine or tryptophan, so a read error is the likely source. CDR3 protein: CASSGDRTGHNEQFL. DNA of the CDR3: TGTGCCAGCAGTGGCGACAGGACGGGGCACAATGAGCAGTTCCTC. V is TRBV12-3 or TRBV12-4 and J is TRBJ2-1; tentatively, D is TRBD1 (6 bases). V was pared by 5 bases and J by 5 bases, with 16 bases between. This CDR3 contains 15 residues.

This clonotype occurred a few times. The rearrangement links TRBV3-1 to TRBJ2-2; tentatively, D is TRBD2 (6 bases). The CDR3 totals 16 residues. Germline lookup yields CDR1 LGHDT and CDR2 YNNKEL (reference sequence). V lost 4 bases and J lost 1, with 13 bases in between. The CDR3 sequence: CASSRGGGLNTGELFF. CDR3 DNA: TGTGCCAGCAGCCGGGGAGGAGGGTTGAACACCGGGGAGCTGTTTTTT.

This clonotype was counted a few times. The gene calls are TRBV6-5 and TRBJ2-1; TRBD2 matches at 9 bases. Germline assignment: CDR1 MNHEY and CDR2 SVGAGI. The junction had 9 bases not matched to a gene; V was cut back by 2 bases and J by 10 bases. The length of the CDR3 is 15 residues. In nucleotides, the CDR3 is TGTGCCAGCAGTTACCGGGCTAGCGGGGAAATCGAGCAGTTCTTC. It yields the protein CASSYRASGEIEQFF.

This clonotype was counted a few times. This chain connects TRBV20-1 to TRBJ2-3, with D tentatively TRBD2 (6 bases). The CDR3 is 17 residues long. Trimming took off 0 bases at V and 3 bases at J, with 19 bases between the two ends. Germline V gene sequence: CDR1 DFQATT, CDR2 SNEGSKA (reference sequence). The CDR3 reads CSARDQARGWVTDTQYF. The CDR3, as DNA: TGCAGTGCTAGAGATCAGGCCCGGGGGTGGGTTACAGATACGCAGTATTTT.